Given below is one T cell receptor (beta chain) in context. Its antigen is not known. The PCR used 60 Vbeta and 13 Jbeta primers. Generated by immunoSEQ multiplex PCR, the TCRdb table keeps only in-frame clones and is missing some. The sample lists over 100,000 clones, 79% occurring once. The data derive from a study of cytomegalovirus exposure and HLA in healthy donors. Study outcomes and limitations: In a later analysis, compared with equally common non-associated chains, HLA-associated beta chains were more expanded. The analysis excluded some indistinguishable V segments, including TRBV6-2 and TRBV6-3. It was confirmed in vitro that a few of the CMV-associated chains were specific for CMV antigens. Most CMV-associated TCR beta chains were later found to appear HLA-restricted.

The CDR3 has 13 residues. Per the germline V gene, CDR1 is MNHNY and CDR2 is SVGAGI (reference sequence). V lost 5 bases and J lost 4, with 11 bases in between. This sequence originates from a woman aged 18-35 years in good health and CMV-seropositive. Sequenced sample: PBMCs. The V call is TRBV6-6, the J call TRBJ1-1; D uncertain. The CDR3 here is CASSHPEGTEAFF. The CDR3 region has the DNA TGTGCCAGCAGTCACCCGGAGGGCACTGAAGCTTTCTTT.